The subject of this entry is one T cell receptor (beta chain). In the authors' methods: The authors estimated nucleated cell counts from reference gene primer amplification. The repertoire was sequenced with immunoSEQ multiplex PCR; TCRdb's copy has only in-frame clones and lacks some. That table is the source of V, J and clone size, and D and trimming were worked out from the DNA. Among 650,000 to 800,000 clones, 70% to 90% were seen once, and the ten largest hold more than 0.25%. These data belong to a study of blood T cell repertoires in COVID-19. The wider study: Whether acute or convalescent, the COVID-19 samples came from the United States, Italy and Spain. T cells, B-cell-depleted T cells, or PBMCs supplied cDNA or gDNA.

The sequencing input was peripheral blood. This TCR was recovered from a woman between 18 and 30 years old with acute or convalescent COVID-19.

Here the CDR3 reads CASSYTEGGYGYTF. DNA for the CDR3: TGTGCCAGCAGTTACACAGAAGGGGGCTATGGCTACACCTTC. The chain uses TRBV2 and TRBJ1-2; a weak D match, TRBD1 (6 bases). Germline CDR1 is SNHLY and CDR2 is FYNNEI. V was clipped by 5 bases and J by 4 bases, with 14 bases between them. The CDR3 totals 14 residues.